This T cell receptor beta chain is drawn from a study of Ad26.COV2.S vaccination and SARS-CoV-2 variants. Profiled with immunoSEQ multiplex PCR; TCRdb holds only in-frame clones, not every one. The sample lists around 270,000 clones, roughly nine tenths occurring once. Stated treatment: roughly 18 received Ad26.COV2.S at low or high dose, single or two shots; about 5 received placebo; per-sample allocation not given. Day 63 after the first vaccine or placebo injection was the time point for sampling. Trimming shortened V by 3 bases and J by 6 bases, and 11 bases separated the two germline ends. There are 13 residues in the CDR3. Germline V gene lookup returns CDR1 SQVTM and CDR2 ANQGSEA.

The sequence came from a person aged 18-60 years who received the Ad26.COV2.S COVID-19 vaccine or a placebo. The chain employs TRBV29-1 and TRBJ2-2; D ambiguous. Sequencing used peripheral blood, obtained in a trial of Ad26.COV2.S vaccine versus placebo. The CDR3 reads CSVDVVGSGELFF. In DNA, the CDR3 is TGCAGCGTTGATGTTGTGGGTTCCGGGGAGCTGTTTTTT.